This T cell receptor beta chain was sequenced during a study of vaccination and CD4 T cells after COVID-19. Notes on this clonotype: Antigen: not known.

With 5 bases removed from V and 9 bases from J, the gap between germline ends came to 11 bases. This CDR3 comprises 11 residues. Sequenced with the Oncomine TCR Beta short-read assay was DNA taken from cultured CD4+ T cells. In this case, cultured CD4+ T cells provided the extracted genomic DNA. TCRdb redid the calling of the PCR reads with MiXCR, one entry per CDR3 protein. The sample records almost 25,000 distinct CDR3 sequences, less than 80% being singletons. Treatment defined: roughly ten-day PBMC culture with coronavirus spike peptide pools or control peptides (ViraFEST assay). V gene TRBV12-3 or TRBV12-4 combines with J gene TRBJ2-7; D ambiguous. The sample comprised CD4+ T cells from blood, cultured in vitro. The sequence was obtained from a human donor who had recovered from COVID-19. The DNA for the CDR3 is TGTGCCAGCAGTAATGCTCTTGGGCAGTACTTC. Translated: CASSNALGQYF.